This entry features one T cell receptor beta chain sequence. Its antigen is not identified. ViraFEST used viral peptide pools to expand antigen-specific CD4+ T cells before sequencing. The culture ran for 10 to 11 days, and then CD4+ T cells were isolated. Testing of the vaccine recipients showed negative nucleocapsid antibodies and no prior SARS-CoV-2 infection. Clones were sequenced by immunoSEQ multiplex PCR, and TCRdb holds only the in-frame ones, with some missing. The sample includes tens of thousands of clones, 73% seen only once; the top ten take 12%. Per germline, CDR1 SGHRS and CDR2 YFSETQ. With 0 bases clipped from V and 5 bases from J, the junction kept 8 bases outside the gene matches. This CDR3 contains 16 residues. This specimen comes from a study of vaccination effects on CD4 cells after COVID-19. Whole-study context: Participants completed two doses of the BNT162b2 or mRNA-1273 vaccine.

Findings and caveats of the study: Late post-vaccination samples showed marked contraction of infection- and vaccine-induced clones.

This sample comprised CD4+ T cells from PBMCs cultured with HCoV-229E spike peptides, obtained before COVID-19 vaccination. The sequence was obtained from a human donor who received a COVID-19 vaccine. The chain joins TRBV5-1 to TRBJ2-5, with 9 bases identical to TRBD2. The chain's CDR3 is CASSLDGGRAVETQYF. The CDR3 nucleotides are TGCGCCAGCAGCTTGGATGGCGGGAGGGCCGTGGAGACCCAGTACTTC.